Each of the 5 T cell receptor beta chains below was sequenced from the same sample in a study of cytomegalovirus exposure and HLA in healthy donors. Researchers ran the PCR with 60 Vbeta and 13 Jbeta primers. TCRdb keeps only in-frame clones here, not all; method: immunoSEQ multiplex PCR. The sample lists around 150,000 clones; 60% to 75% were seen once. Source material: PBMCs. The receptors shown here come from a woman aged 45-65 years in good health and CMV-seropositive.

This rearrangement joins TRBV6-6 to TRBJ2-3; 7 bases match TRBD1. V was pared by 6 bases and J by 6 bases, with 12 bases of the junction left unmatched. There are 15 residues in the CDR3. Germline assignment: CDR1 MNHNY and CDR2 SVGAGI (reference sequence). CDR3 coding DNA: TGTGCCAGCAGCAACTCAGCCCGCAGGGGGGATACGCAGTATTTT. Translated: CASSNSARRGDTQYF.

This sequence joins TRBV11-2 and TRBJ2-2; TRBD2 might be the D (5 bases). The CDR3 totals 18 residues. Trimming removed 2 bases from V and 2 bases from J, with 18 bases in between. The germline V gene has CDR1 SGHAT and CDR2 FQNNGV. The chain's CDR3 is CASSLHPRVRKNTGELFF. Written as DNA, the CDR3 is TGTGCCAGCAGCTTACATCCGCGGGTACGGAAAAACACCGGGGAGCTGTTTTTT.

This chain connects TRBV2 to TRBJ2-3, with 11 bases that match TRBD2. The V gene end was trimmed by 7 bases and the J gene end by 1 base; junction bases not matched to a gene: 4. In germline, CDR1 is SNHLY, CDR2 FYNNEI. The CDR3 sequence is 15 residues long. CDR3 sequence reads: CASKSTSGGTDTQYF. The CDR3 nucleotides are TGTGCCAGCAAATCGACTAGCGGGGGCACAGATACGCAGTATTTT.

This chain uses TRBV2 with TRBJ2-5; tentatively, D is TRBD1 (5 bases). Trimming took off 8 bases at V and 5 bases at J, with 9 bases between the two ends. Germline CDR1 is SNHLY and CDR2 is FYNNEI. The CDR3 spans 11 residues. CDR3 sequence reads: CASVQGETQYF. CDR3 bases: TGTGCCAGCGTGCAGGGTGAGACCCAGTACTTC. The full variable domain, its missing parts supplied by reference TRBV2 and TRBJ2-5, is EPEVTQTPSHQVTQMGQEVILRCVPISNHLYFYWYRQILGQKVEFLVSFYNNEISEKSEIFDDQFSVERPDGSNFTLKIRSTKLEDSAMYFCASVQGETQYFGPGTRLLVL.

The genes are TRBV9 and TRBJ2-1; the match to TRBD2 covers 11 bases. Germline trimming cut 0 bases from V and 10 bases from J; bases unmatched to any gene: 6. Looked up from germline, CDR1 is SGDLS and CDR2 is YYNGEE. CDR3 length equals 15 residues. CDR3 DNA: TGTGCCAGCAGCGTAGATAGCGGGGGGGCCTTGGAGCAGTTCTTC. It yields the protein CASSVDSGGALEQFF.